This T cell receptor (beta chain) derives from a study of blood T cell repertoires in COVID-19 (dated by TCRdb to 2018 to 2021). Turning to the overall study: Samples from collaborators originated in the United States, Italy and Spain and spanned both the acute and convalescent phases of COVID-19. The material from the prospective study consisted of cDNA or gDNA derived from T cells, B-cell-depleted T cells, or PBMCs. Deeply sampled blood TCRbeta repertoires from subjects exposed to, actively infected with, or recovered from COVID-19 were included in the dataset. A freely available public database, intended as a resource for researchers studying the immune response to SARS-CoV-2, is where the repertoires were released. Samples were obtained from the ongoing ImmuneRACE study (first 160 participants) and from over a thousand subjects provided by 6 global collaborators. Sample metadata almost always included a de-identified subject ID, COVID-19 status, age in years and sex. HLA class I and class II types, where available, came from metadata supplied by the sample provider rather than from assay-based typing.

Another Seattle source contributed samples from volunteer blood donors who had recovered from COVID-19. Collaborating institutions collected whole blood in K2EDTA tubes following their own protocols. For TCRbeta analysis, collaborators shipped samples as frozen whole blood, isolated PBMCs, or DNA extracted from either of those sample types. The immunoSEQ Assay, a bias-controlled multiplex PCR, was used to amplify TCRbeta CDR3 regions from genomic DNA. On the authors' methods: The number of nucleated cells in each sample was estimated from the amplification of reference gene primers within the assay. Sequence reads were collapsed and filtered to measure the absolute abundance of every unique TCRbeta CDR3 rearrangement. Productive Simpson clonality was computed per sample as the square root of Simpson's diversity index over productive rearrangements. This is the immuneACCESS table as TCRdb keeps it, with only in-frame sequences that have V and J called. A part of the clones is gone; compared with another copy, unresolved V genes explain less than half, and the rest is unexplained. The V and J calls and the clone size are those of that table, but D and trimming were determined from the DNA. The sample table holds about 200,000 clones, of which 65% to 80% were seen once. The leading ten clones occupy around an eighth of the sample.

The investigation overall reported the following: How much clinical and demographic metadata was included differed by source and by participant, and the metadata was provided uncurated.

In this sample, this clone turned up once. Its binding antigen is unknown. No base quality values were provided; no much bigger clone lies one nucleotide off. Trimming costs V 2 bases and J 2 bases, and their ends lie 9 bases apart. The CDR3 has 14 amino acids, counting the end cysteine and phenylalanine. The DNA shown is the 42-base CDR3, in frame from base 1. Reading the germline V gene (reference sequence) gives CDR1 MNHNY and CDR2 SVGAGI. This receptor was obtained from a man aged 50-60 years who had recovered from COVID-19. The sample comprised peripheral blood. This chain is built from TRBV6-6 and TRBJ1-2; the D gene is not confidently resolved. CDR3 reads: CASSYTPGNYGYTF. The DNA sequence reads TGTGCCAGCAGTTACACCCCCGGGAACTATGGCTACACCTTC.